What follows are 5 T cell receptor beta chains derived from one specimen sequenced in a study of beta chain features in type 1 diabetes. Sequenced material consisted of expressed TCRB transcripts (all of the isolated RNA was reverse transcribed). Generated by immunoSEQ multiplex PCR, the TCRdb table keeps only in-frame clones and is missing some. Of about 900,000 clones in the sample, 17% were seen once. The sample taken for sequencing was naive CD4+ T cells from blood. These receptors were obtained from a woman aged 18-30 years in good health.

This clone has a handful of counts. The chain uses TRBV15 and TRBJ1-2; D is unresolved. There are 16 residues in the CDR3. V lost 0 bases and J lost 5, with 16 bases in between. Germline-derived CDR1 and CDR2 are LNHNV and YYDKDF (reference sequence). CDR3 region: CATSRDPSAVPYGYTF. The DNA for the CDR3 is TGTGCCACCAGCAGAGATCCGTCGGCCGTTCCTTATGGCTACACCTTC.

This clone has more than one count but fewer than ten. The sample holds other DNA sequences that translate to the same CDR3. V usage is TRBV27 and J usage is TRBJ2-4; perhaps TRBD2 as D (6 bases). Germline-derived CDR1 and CDR2 are MNHEY and SMNVEV (reference sequence). The CDR3 covers 14 residues. Trimming left V 5 bases short and J 0 bases short, with 8 bases between. In DNA, the CDR3 is TGTGCCAGCAGTAGGGGACTAGCCAAAAACATTCAGTACTTC. Its protein product is CASSRGLAKNIQYF.

This clone appeared a few times. V usage is TRBV10-3 and J usage is TRBJ2-7; D not resolved. V lost 6 bases to trimming and J lost 4 bases, with 19 bases between them. Germline CDR1 ENHRY, CDR2 SYGVKD. The CDR3 runs to 15 residues. The CDR3 nucleotides read TGTGCCATCAGCAAAGACCGATCTTATTGGTACGAGCAGTACTTC. Its translation is CAISKDRSYWYEQYF.

This chain uses TRBV5-1 with TRBJ2-5; D remains unclear. The CDR3 loop spans 13 amino acids. The germline gives CDR1 SGHRS, CDR2 YFSETQ. Trimming pared 5 bases from V and 2 bases from J, leaving 10 bases between. DNA for the CDR3: TGCGCCAGCAGTTTCCGGCCGCAAGAGACCCAGTACTTC. It specifies CASSFRPQETQYF.

There are a few counts of this clone. V and J are TRBV5-1 and TRBJ2-5; 11 positions agree with TRBD2. This CDR3 has 16 amino acids. The germline gives CDR1 SGHRS, CDR2 YFSETQ. Losses at the gene ends were 4 bases for V and 5 bases for J; bases not matched to a gene: 10. CDR3 loop: CASSELAGAPEETQYF. The CDR3, as DNA: TGCGCCAGCAGCGAACTAGCGGGGGCCCCCGAGGAGACCCAGTACTTC.